This T cell receptor beta chain was captured by sequencing in a study of blood T cell repertoires in COVID-19. Study details: There were acute and convalescent COVID-19 samples, and they came from the United States, Italy and Spain.

The assay was immunoSEQ multiplex PCR, and TCRdb's table has in-frame clones only and misses some. This sample has some 300,000 clones; 70% to 90% occur once, and the top ten carry around 4.5%. Per the germline V gene, CDR1 is SGHAT and CDR2 is FQNNGV. The CDR3 extends over 16 amino acids. V lost 2 bases and J lost 8; bases outside the gene matches: 6. This clonotype was sampled from a woman between 50 and 59 years old with active or convalescent COVID-19. Sequencing was done on a sample of peripheral blood. This chain joins TRBV11-2 and TRBJ2-1; TRBD2 aligns across 13 bases. The CDR3 region is CASSLRTSGRSDEQFF. In nucleotides, the CDR3 is TGTGCCAGCAGCTTACGGACTAGCGGGAGAAGTGATGAGCAGTTCTTC.